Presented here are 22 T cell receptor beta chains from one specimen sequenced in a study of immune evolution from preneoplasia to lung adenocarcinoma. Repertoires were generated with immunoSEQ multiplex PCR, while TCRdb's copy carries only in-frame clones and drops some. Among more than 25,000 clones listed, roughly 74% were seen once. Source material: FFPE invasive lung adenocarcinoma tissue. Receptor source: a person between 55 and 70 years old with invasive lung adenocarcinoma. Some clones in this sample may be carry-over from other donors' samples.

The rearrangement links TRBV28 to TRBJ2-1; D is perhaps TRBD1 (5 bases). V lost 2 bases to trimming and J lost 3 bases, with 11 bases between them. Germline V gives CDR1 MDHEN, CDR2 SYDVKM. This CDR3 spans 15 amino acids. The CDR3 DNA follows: TGTGCCAGCAGTTTACAGGGTATAGTCTACAATGAGCAGTTCTTC. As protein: CASSLQGIVYNEQFF.

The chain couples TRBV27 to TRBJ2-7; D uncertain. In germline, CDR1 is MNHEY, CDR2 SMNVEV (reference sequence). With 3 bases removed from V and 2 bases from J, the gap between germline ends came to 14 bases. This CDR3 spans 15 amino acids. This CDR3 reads CASSLGSGPAYEQYF. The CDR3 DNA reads TGTGCCAGCAGTTTGGGGTCAGGACCAGCCTACGAGCAGTACTTC.

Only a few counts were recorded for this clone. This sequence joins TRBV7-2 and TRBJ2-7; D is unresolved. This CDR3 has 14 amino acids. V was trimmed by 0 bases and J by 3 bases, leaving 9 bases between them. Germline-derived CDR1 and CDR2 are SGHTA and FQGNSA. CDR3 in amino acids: CASSLAIEHYEQYF. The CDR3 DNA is TGTGCCAGCAGCTTAGCGATCGAGCACTACGAGCAGTACTTC. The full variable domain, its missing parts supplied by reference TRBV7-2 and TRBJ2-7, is GAGVSQSPSNKVTEKGKDVELRCDPISGHTALYWYRQSLGQGLEFLIYFQGNSAPDKSGLPSDRFSAERTGGSVSTLTIQRTQQEDSAVYLCASSLAIEHYEQYFGPGTRLTVT.

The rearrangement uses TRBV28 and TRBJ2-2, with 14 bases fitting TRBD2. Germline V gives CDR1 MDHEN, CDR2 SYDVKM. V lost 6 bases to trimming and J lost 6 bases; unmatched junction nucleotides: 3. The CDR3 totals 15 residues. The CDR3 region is CASRTGLAGAGELFF. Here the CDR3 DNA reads TGTGCCAGCAGGACGGGACTAGCGGGAGCCGGGGAGCTGTTTTTT. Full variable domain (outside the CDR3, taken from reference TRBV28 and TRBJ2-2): DVKVTQSSRYLVKRTGEKVFLECVQDMDHENMFWYRQDPGLGLRLIYFSYDVKMKEKGDIPEGYSVSREKKERFSLILESASTNQTSMYLCASRTGLAGAGELFFGEGSRLTVL.

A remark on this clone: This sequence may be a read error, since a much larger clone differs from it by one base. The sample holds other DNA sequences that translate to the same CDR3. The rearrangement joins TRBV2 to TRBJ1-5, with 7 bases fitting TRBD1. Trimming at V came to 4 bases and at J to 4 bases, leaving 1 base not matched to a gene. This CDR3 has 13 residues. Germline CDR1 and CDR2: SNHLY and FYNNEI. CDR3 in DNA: TGTGCCAGCAGTGGGGACAGTAATCAGCCCCAGCATTTT. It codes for CASSGDSNQPQHF.

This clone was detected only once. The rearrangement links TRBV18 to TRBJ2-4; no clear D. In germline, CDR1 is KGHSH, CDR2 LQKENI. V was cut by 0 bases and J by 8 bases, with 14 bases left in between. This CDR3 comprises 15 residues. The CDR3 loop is CASSPPLGKADIQYF. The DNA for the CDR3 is TGTGCCAGCTCACCACCGCTAGGGAAGGCGGACATTCAGTACTTC. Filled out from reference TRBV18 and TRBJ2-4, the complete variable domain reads NAGVMQNPRHLVRRRGQEARLRCSPMKGHSHVYWYRQLPEEGLKFMVYLQKENIIDESGMPKERFSAEFPKEGPSILRIQQVVRGDSAAYFCASSPPLGKADIQYFGAGTRLSVL.

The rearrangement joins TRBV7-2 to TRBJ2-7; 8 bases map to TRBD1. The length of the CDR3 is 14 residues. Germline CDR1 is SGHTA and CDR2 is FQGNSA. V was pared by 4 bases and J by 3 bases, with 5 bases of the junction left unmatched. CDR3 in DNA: TGTGCCAGCAGCTACAGACAGGGGTACTACGAGCAGTACTTC. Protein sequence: CASSYRQGYYEQYF.

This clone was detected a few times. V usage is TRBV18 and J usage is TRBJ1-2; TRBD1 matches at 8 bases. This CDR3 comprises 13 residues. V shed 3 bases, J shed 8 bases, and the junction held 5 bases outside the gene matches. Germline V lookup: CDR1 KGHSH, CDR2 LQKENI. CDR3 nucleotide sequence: TGTGCCAGCTCACCGGACAGGGTCGAGGGCTACACCTTC. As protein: CASSPDRVEGYTF.

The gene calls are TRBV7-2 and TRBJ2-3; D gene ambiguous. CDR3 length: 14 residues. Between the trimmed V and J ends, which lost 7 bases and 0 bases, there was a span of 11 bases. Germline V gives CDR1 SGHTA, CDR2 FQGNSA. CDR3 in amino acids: CASNGPSSTDTQYF. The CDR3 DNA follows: TGTGCCAGCAACGGACCATCTAGCACAGATACGCAGTATTTT.

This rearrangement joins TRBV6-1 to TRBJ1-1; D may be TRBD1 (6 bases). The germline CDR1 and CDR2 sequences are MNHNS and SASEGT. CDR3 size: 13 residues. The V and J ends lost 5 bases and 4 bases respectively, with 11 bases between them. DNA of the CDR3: TGTGCCAGCAGTAAACAGGGAATCACTGAAGCTTTCTTT. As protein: CASSKQGITEAFF.

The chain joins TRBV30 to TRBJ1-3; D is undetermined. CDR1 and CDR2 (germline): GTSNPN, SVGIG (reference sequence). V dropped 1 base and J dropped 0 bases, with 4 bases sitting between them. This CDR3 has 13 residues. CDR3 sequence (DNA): TGTGCCTGGAGTGAATACTCTGGAAACACCATATATTTT. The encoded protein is CAWSEYSGNTIYF.

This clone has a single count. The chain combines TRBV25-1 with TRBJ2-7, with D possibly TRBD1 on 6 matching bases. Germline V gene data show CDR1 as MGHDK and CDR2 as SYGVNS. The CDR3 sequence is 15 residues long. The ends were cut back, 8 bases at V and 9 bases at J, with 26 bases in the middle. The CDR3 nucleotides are TGTGCCAGCGAGCCAGGGGACGCAAGGGGCCTCGGGCAGTACTTC. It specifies CASEPGDARGLGQYF.

CDR3 region: CASSPGGQAGYEQYF. The CDR3 region has the DNA TGTGCCAGCAGCCCTGGTGGGCAGGCCGGCTACGAGCAGTACTTC. V gene TRBV5-6 combines with J gene TRBJ2-7; D gene unclear. V lost 4 bases and J 3 bases, leaving 17 bases between the germline ends. CDR3 length equals 15 residues. CDR1 and CDR2 from the germline V gene are SGHDT and YYEEEE.

CDR3 residues: CASTGLVLTGELFF. The CDR3 nucleotides read TGTGCCAGCACCGGATTGGTCCTCACCGGGGAGCTGTTTTTT. V usage is TRBV2 and J usage is TRBJ2-2; D not resolved. Germline assignment: CDR1 SNHLY and CDR2 FYNNEI. Trimming cost V 7 bases and J 4 bases, with 13 bases left between them. CDR3 length equals 14 residues.

The CDR3 spells CASTEQRGTNEKLFF. CDR3 sequence (DNA): TGTGCCAGCACCGAGCAACGCGGAACTAATGAAAAACTGTTTTTT. The V gene is TRBV6-1, the J gene TRBJ1-4; no clear D. V lost 7 bases and J lost 1, with 13 bases in between. Germline V gene data show CDR1 as MNHNS and CDR2 as SASEGT. The CDR3 loop spans 15 amino acids.

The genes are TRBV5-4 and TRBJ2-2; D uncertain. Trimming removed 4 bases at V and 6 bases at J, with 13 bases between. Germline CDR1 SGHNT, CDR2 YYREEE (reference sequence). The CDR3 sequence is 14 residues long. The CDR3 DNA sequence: TGTGCCAGCAGCAGAGGTGCTGGGGCCGGGGAGCTGTTTTTT. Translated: CASSRGAGAGELFF.

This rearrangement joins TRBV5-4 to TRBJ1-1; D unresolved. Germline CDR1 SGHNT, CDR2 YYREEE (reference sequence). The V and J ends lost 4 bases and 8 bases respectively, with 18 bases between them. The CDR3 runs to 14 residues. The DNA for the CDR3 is TGTGCCAGCAGCCAAGGAACCGACAAATTAGAAGCTTTCTTT. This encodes CASSQGTDKLEAFF.

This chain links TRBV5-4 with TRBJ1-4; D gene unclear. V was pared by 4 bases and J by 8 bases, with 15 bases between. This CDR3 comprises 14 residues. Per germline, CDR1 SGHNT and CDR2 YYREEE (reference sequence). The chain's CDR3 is CASSDRALGEKLFF. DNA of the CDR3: TGTGCCAGCAGCGACCGGGCCCTGGGGGAAAAACTGTTTTTT.

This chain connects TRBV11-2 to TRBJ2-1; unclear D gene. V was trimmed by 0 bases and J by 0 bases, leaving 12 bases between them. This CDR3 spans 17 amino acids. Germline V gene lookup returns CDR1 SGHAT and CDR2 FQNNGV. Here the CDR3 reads CASSLDRTQISYNEQFF. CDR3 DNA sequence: TGTGCCAGCAGCTTAGACAGAACACAAATCTCCTACAATGAGCAGTTCTTC.

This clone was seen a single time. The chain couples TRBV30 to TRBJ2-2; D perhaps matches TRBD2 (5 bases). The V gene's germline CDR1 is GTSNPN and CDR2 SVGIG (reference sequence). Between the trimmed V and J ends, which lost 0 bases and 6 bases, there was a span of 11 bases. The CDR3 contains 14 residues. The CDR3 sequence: CAWSVLGVAGELFF. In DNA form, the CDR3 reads TGTGCCTGGAGTGTACTAGGAGTCGCCGGGGAGCTGTTTTTT.

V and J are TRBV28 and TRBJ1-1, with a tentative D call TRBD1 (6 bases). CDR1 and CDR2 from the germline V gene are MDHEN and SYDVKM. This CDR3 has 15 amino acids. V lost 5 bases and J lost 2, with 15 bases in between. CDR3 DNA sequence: TGTGCCAGCAGTCTACCTCAGGGGACCAACACTGAAGCTTTCTTT. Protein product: CASSLPQGTNTEAFF.

The CDR3 spells CASSTPTGGGYEQYF. CDR3 DNA: TGTGCCAGCAGTACCCCGACAGGAGGCGGCTACGAGCAGTACTTC. The chain joins TRBV28 to TRBJ2-7; a weak D match, TRBD1 (6 bases). With 5 bases removed from V and 3 bases from J, the gap between germline ends came to 17 bases. The length of the CDR3 is 15 residues. Germline V CDR1 and CDR2: MDHEN, SYDVKM. Filled out from reference TRBV28 and TRBJ2-7, the complete variable domain reads DVKVTQSSRYLVKRTGEKVFLECVQDMDHENMFWYRQDPGLGLRLIYFSYDVKMKEKGDIPEGYSVSREKKERFSLILESASTNQTSMYLCASSTPTGGGYEQYFGPGTRLTVT.